The rows below give T cell receptor beta chains drawn from one sample of a study of blood T cells in healthy people across ages. TCRdb reprocessed the 5' RACE reads via MiXCR and lists one record per CDR3 protein. The sample lists 710,000 or so distinct CDR3 sequences, 20% to 25% seen once, with about 22% in the top ten. The sequencing input was blood. The origin of the receptors is a man in his 70s in good health. Both conserved end residues are part of each CDR3. D genes are given only for firm matches. Clone size is given for some rows only: seen once, a few or many times, or a class if the clone is expanded.

j_call v_call d_call cdr3_length clone_size cdr3_aa cdr3_nt
TRBJ2-7 TRBV20-1 - 12 - CSARDRTYEQYF TGCAGTGCTAGGGACAGAACCTACGAGCAGTACTTC
TRBJ2-1 TRBV29-1 - 16 many CSVERFGSGLPSEQFF TGCAGCGTTGAACGTTTCGGTAGCGGTCTCCCAAGTGAGCAGTTCTTC
TRBJ1-2 TRBV21-1 - 12 - CASSAATCGYTF TGTGCCAGCAGCGCAGCCACTTGCGGCTACACCTTC
TRBJ2-3 TRBV6-4 TRBD1 15 few CASRAEQGALDTQYF TGTGCCAGCAGAGCGGAGCAGGGGGCATTGGATACGCAGTATTTT
TRBJ1-2 TRBV12-3/TRBV12-4 - 15 - CASSFTNTFLYGYTF TGTGCCAGCAGTTTCACGAACACCTTTTTGTATGGCTACACCTTC
TRBJ2-4 TRBV11-2 - 15 few CASSLAAGTKNIQYF TGTGCCAGCAGCTTAGCCGCAGGGACCAAAAACATTCAGTACTTC
TRBJ2-4 TRBV5-1 - 15 many CASSQLQGGINIQYF TGCGCCAGCAGCCAACTACAGGGGGGGATAAACATTCAGTACTTC
TRBJ1-2 TRBV12-3/TRBV12-4 TRBD1 13 few CASSHPDRGGYTF TGTGCCAGCAGCCATCCCGACAGGGGCGGCTACACCTTC
TRBJ2-1 TRBV4-3 - 17 once CASSQFPPGRSYNEQFF TGCGCCAGCAGCCAATTTCCGCCAGGGCGCTCCTACAATGAGCAGTTCTTC
TRBJ1-5 TRBV7-9 - 13 few CASSLAQGQPQHF TGTGCCAGCAGCTTAGCCCAAGGTCAGCCCCAGCATTTT
TRBJ1-1 TRBV19 - 15 - CASHDGGQVSTEAFF TGTGCCAGCCATGATGGGGGTCAGGTGAGCACTGAAGCTTTCTTT
TRBJ1-4 TRBV20-1 - 16 few CSARRGGGGTNEKLFF TGCAGTGCTAGAAGGGGGGGTGGAGGGACTAATGAAAAACTGTTTTTT
TRBJ1-3 TRBV7-9 TRBD1 16 few CAGSSERGPSGNTIYF TGTGCCGGCAGCTCCGAAAGGGGGCCCTCTGGAAACACCATATATTTT
TRBJ2-1 TRBV5-1 - 14 few CASQAGTVNNEQFF TGCGCCAGCCAAGCCGGGACGGTTAACAATGAGCAGTTCTTC
TRBJ1-1 TRBV28 TRBD1 13 - CASRGTGGTEAFF TGTGCCAGCCGGGGGACAGGGGGCACTGAAGCTTTCTTT
TRBJ2-3 TRBV12-3/TRBV12-4 - 15 few CAKTDSPMGMDTQYF TGTGCCAAGACGGACTCCCCGATGGGGATGGATACGCAGTATTTT
TRBJ1-1 TRBV7-9 - 14 - CASSLAEVNTEAFF TGTGCCAGCAGCTTAGCGGAAGTGAACACTGAAGCTTTCTTT
TRBJ1-5 TRBV12-3/TRBV12-4 - 13 many CASSLDRDQPQHF TGTGCCAGCAGTTTGGACAGAGATCAGCCCCAGCATTTT
TRBJ2-5 TRBV19 - 14 few CASSIDRVKETQYF TGTGCCAGTAGTATAGATCGGGTGAAGGAGACCCAGTACTTC
TRBJ1-1 TRBV11-1 - 15 - CASSLGSAPNTEAFF TGTGCCAGCAGCTTAGGATCTGCACCGAACACTGAAGCTTTCTTT
TRBJ2-1 TRBV19 - 15 - CASSTLSKLYNEQFF TGTGCCAGTAGTACCTTAAGCAAGCTCTACAATGAGCAGTTCTTC
TRBJ1-4 TRBV7-9 - 14 - CASTKAASNEKLFF TGTGCCAGCACAAAGGCGGCGAGCAATGAAAAACTGTTTTTT
TRBJ2-1 TRBV5-1 - 14 - CASSLPAGYNGQFF TGCGCCAGCAGCTTACCGGCGGGTTACAATGGGCAGTTCTTC
TRBJ2-3 TRBV20-1 - 14 - CSAPKRTVTDTQYF TGCAGCGCTCCGAAGCGGACGGTCACAGATACGCAGTATTTT
TRBJ2-2 TRBV20-1 TRBD2 16 - CSATGTSGSDTGELFF TGCAGTGCTACCGGGACTAGCGGGAGTGACACCGGGGAGCTGTTTTTT
TRBJ2-1 TRBV20-1 TRBD2 15 few CSARDSGLAGGEQFF TGCAGTGCTAGAGATAGCGGACTAGCGGGGGGAGAGCAGTTCTTC
TRBJ2-2 TRBV28 - 11 - CALQATGELFF TGTGCCCTCCAGGCGACCGGGGAGCTGTTTTTT
TRBJ2-7 TRBV20-1 - 13 many CSPPPEGSYEQYF TGCAGCCCACCCCCAGAGGGATCCTACGAGCAGTACTTC
TRBJ1-5 TRBV6-1 TRBD1 15 - CASSRTGERNQPQHF TGTGCCAGCAGTCGGACAGGGGAGCGCAATCAGCCCCAGCATTTT
TRBJ2-3 TRBV4-3 TRBD2 15 - CASSQDVTSGHTQYF TGCGCCAGCAGCCAAGATGTAACTAGCGGACATACGCAGTATTTT
TRBJ1-2 TRBV12-3/TRBV12-4 - 11 - CASRSTLGYTF TGTGCCAGCAGATCCACTTTAGGCTACACCTTC
TRBJ2-3 TRBV25-1 - 15 - CANSDLASRTDTQYF TGTGCCAACAGTGATCTAGCATCGCGCACAGATACGCAGTATTTT
TRBJ1-3 TRBV12-3/TRBV12-4 - 13 - CASTLSSGNTIYF TGTGCCAGCACCCTCTCTTCTGGAAACACCATATATTTT
TRBJ2-3 TRBV10-3 - 14 few CAISDQGAPDTQYF TGTGCCATCAGTGACCAGGGTGCCCCAGATACGCAGTATTTT
TRBJ1-2 TRBV20-1 - 14 - CSARVVGGAVGYTF TGCAGTGCTAGAGTGGTTGGAGGCGCTGTCGGCTACACCTTC
TRBJ2-1 TRBV15 - 13 - CATSRGLVNEQFF TGTGCCACCAGCAGAGGACTAGTAAATGAGCAGTTCTTC
TRBJ2-3 TRBV9 - 14 - CASSFRDWGDTQYF TGTGCCAGCAGCTTCCGGGACTGGGGAGATACGCAGTATTTT
TRBJ1-1 TRBV5-1 TRBD1 14 - CASSLGDSRTEAFF TGCGCCAGCAGCTTGGGGGACAGCCGAACTGAAGCTTTCTTT
TRBJ2-2 TRBV5-1 - 16 - CASSLRPGTNTGELFF TGCGCCAGCAGCTTGCGGCCAGGAACGAACACCGGGGAGCTGTTTTTT
TRBJ1-1 TRBV20-1 - 13 - CSAFNIRGPEAFF TGCAGTGCTTTTAACATACGGGGACCTGAAGCTTTCTTT
TRBJ1-1 TRBV7-9 - 8 - CAISGAFF TGTGCCATCTCGGGGGCTTTCTTT
TRBJ1-6 TRBV18 - 15 - CASSPRRGASSPLHF TGTGCCAGCTCACCAAGGAGGGGCGCGAGTTCACCCCTCCACTTT
TRBJ1-2 TRBV11-3 TRBD1 16 - CASSLVPGQGAIGYTF TGTGCCAGCAGCTTAGTGCCGGGACAGGGGGCGATTGGCTACACCTTC
TRBJ2-7 TRBV7-9 - 11 - CASMGEYEQYF TGTGCCAGCATGGGGGAGTACGAGCAGTACTTC
TRBJ2-1 TRBV7-9 - 12 - CASSLVSPSQFF TGTGCCAGCAGCTTAGTCTCCCCTTCCCAGTTCTTC
TRBJ2-3 TRBV20-1 - 14 - CSARWALVPDTQYF TGCAGTGCTAGATGGGCGCTAGTCCCAGATACGCAGTATTTT
TRBJ2-7 TRBV29-1 - 13 - CSVESGGRYEQYF TGCAGCGTTGAATCGGGCGGGCGGTACGAGCAGTACTTC
TRBJ2-3 TRBV5-1 TRBD1 15 once CASSLMTGGLDTQYF TGCGCCAGCAGCCTAATGACAGGGGGCTTGGATACGCAGTATTTT
TRBJ2-1 TRBV7-9 - 12 few CASSLAHNGQFF TGTGCCAGCAGCTTAGCTCACAATGGGCAGTTCTTC
TRBJ2-7 TRBV7-2 - 16 - CASSLVTATHSYEQYF TGTGCCAGCAGCTTAGTGACAGCCACCCATTCCTACGAGCAGTACTTC
TRBJ2-1 TRBV27 - 15 - CASRGTVISYNEQFF TGTGCCAGCAGAGGGACCGTAATCTCCTACAATGAGCAGTTCTTC
TRBJ2-3 TRBV4-2 TRBD2 19 - CASSQDFDPTSGYTDTQYF TGTGCCAGCAGCCAAGATTTCGATCCGACTAGCGGATACACAGATACGCAGTATTTT
TRBJ2-3 TRBV7-2 TRBD1 15 few CASSLHRGRLDTQYF TGTGCCAGCAGCTTACACAGGGGGCGTCTAGATACGCAGTATTTT